The source of this T cell receptor (beta chain) is a study of blood T cell repertoires in COVID-19. Study details: Both acute and convalescent COVID-19 samples were obtained from the United States, Italy and Spain. From T cells, B-cell-depleted T cells, or PBMCs came the material, which was cDNA or gDNA.

Trimming took 0 bases from V and 7 from J, leaving 30 bases between them. The CDR3 totals 20 residues. The germline gives CDR1 KGHSH, CDR2 LQKENI. Per the original methods: Amplifying reference gene primers gave estimates of nucleated cell counts. Measured with immunoSEQ multiplex PCR; TCRdb has only the in-frame clones, and not every one. The V and J calls and clone size were taken over from that table, and D and trimming were inferred from the DNA. The repertoire holds about 120,000 clones, with 85% to 90% as singletons. The chain links TRBV18 to TRBJ1-2; TRBD1 is a possible D gene (6 bases). The sequenced sample was peripheral blood. The sequence was obtained from a woman in her forties or fifties with acute or convalescent COVID-19. The CDR3 here is CASSPPPTRLDSLGAGGYTF. In DNA, the CDR3 is TGTGCCAGCTCACCACCCCCGACAAGACTTGATTCTCTGGGGGCTGGTGGCTACACCTTC.